This record covers a single T cell receptor beta chain. What it binds is not known. One junction end does not reproduce the germline sequence, and a read error may be involved. PCR primers comprised 60 Vbeta and 13 Jbeta primers. Produced via immunoSEQ multiplex PCR; TCRdb's table is partial and in-frame only. The table lists 95,000 to 150,000 clones, roughly 80% of them singletons. The CDR3 is made up of 13 amino acids. Per germline, CDR1 SGDLS and CDR2 YYNGEE. The data were obtained in a study of cytomegalovirus exposure and HLA in healthy donors. Study in general: HLA-typed donors were the source of approximately 88 million unique TCRs held in an early data release. Across 300 to 400 genotyped donors, about 80% landed in the Caucasian-associated ancestry cluster. The study, taken as a whole, reports: Per a later analysis, 15,000 to 20,000 TCR beta sequences showed association with HLA alleles at 0.05 false discovery rate. The study flagged roughly 160 TCR beta chains as cytomegalovirus-associated.

The genes are TRBV9 and TRBJ2-6, with D possibly matching TRBD2 (6 bases). This clonotype was sampled from a man aged 25-45 years in good health and CMV-seronegative. The sequencing sample was made of PBMCs. The DNA for the CDR3 is TGTGCCAGCGGGGGGTCTGGGGCCAACGGCCTGACTTTC. It yields the protein CASGGSGANGLTF.